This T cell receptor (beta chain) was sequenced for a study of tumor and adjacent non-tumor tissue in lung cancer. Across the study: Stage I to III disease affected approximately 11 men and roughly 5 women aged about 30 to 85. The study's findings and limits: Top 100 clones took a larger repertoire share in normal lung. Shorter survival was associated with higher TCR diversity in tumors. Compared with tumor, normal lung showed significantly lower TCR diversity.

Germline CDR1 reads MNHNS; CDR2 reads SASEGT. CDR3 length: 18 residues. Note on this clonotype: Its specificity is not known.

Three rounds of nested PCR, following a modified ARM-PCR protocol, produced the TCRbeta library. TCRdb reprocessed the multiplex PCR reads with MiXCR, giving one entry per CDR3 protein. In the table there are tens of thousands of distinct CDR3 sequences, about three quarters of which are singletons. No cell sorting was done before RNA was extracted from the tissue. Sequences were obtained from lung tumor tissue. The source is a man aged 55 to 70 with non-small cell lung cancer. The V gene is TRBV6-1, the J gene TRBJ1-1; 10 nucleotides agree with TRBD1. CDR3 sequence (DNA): TGTACCATCAGTGAAGCGTTAATGACAGGGGGCTCGAACACTGAAGCTTTCTTT. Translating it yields CTISEALMTGGSNTEAFF.